These T cell receptor beta chains were read from a single sample in a study of T cell responses to AZD1222 COVID-19 vaccine. Generated by immunoSEQ multiplex PCR, the TCRdb table keeps only in-frame clones and is missing some. The table records about 49,000 clones, about 74% of them present only once. The sample was peripheral blood, taken on day 0 of AZD1222 vaccination. The receptor set was obtained from an adult in good health. Both conserved end residues are part of each CDR3. D genes are given only for firm matches. Size is stated for part of the rows, as once, few or many counts, or as a class when the clone is expanded.

>TRBJ2-1|TRBD2|NA|TRBV3-1/TRBV3-2
TGTGCCAGCAGCCTTACCGGCGGGGGGGGTTGGTTCTTC
CASSLTGGGGWFF
>TRBJ1-2|TRBD1|NA|TRBV28
TGTGCCAGCAGCCCCCCCCAGGGGGCCGGCTATGGCTACACCTTC
CASSPPQGAGYGYTF
>TRBJ1-5|NA|once|TRBV24-1
TGTGCCACCAGTGTAAATAGCAATCAGCCCCAGCATTTT
CATSVNSNQPQHF
>TRBJ2-7|NA|NA|TRBV9
TGTGCCAGCACCACGACCGACAGTCCCTACGAGCAGTACTTC
CASTTTDSPYEQYF
>TRBJ1-6|TRBD1|NA|TRBV5-5
TGTGCCAGCAGCCAGGGACCGGGACAGAATTCACCCCTCCACTTT
CASSQGPGQNSPLHF
>TRBJ2-5|NA|NA|TRBV5-1
TGCGCCAGCAGCCCCAAGGCCAGGGGCCCGGAGACCCAGTACTTC
CASSPKARGPETQYF
>TRBJ2-2|TRBD1|few|TRBV2
TGTGCCAACAACAGGGGAACCGGGGAGCTGTTTTTT
CANNRGTGELFF
>TRBJ2-5|NA|once|TRBV7-9
TGTGCCAGCAGCCCACTGGGCTCCCTGGGAGAGACCCAGTACTTC
CASSPLGSLGETQYF
>TRBJ2-5|TRBD2|NA|TRBV28
TGTGCCAGCAGCTCCGGGACTAGCGGGAACCAAGAGACCCAGTACTTC
CASSSGTSGNQETQYF
>TRBJ2-1|NA|NA|TRBV18
TGTGCCAGCTCACCACCGGTGGGAATGAATGAGCAGTTCTTC
CASSPPVGMNEQFF
>TRBJ1-1|NA|NA|TRBV28
TGTGCCAGCAGTGCAGGGAACACTGAAGCTTTCTTT
CASSAGNTEAFF
>TRBJ2-1|NA|NA|TRBV21-1
TGTGCCAGCAGCCGAAGCTCCTACAATGAGCAGTTCTTC
CASSRSSYNEQFF
>TRBJ2-2|TRBD2|once|TRBV5-1
TGCGCCAGCAGTTCAGCGGGAGCCGACACCGGGGAGCTGTTTTTT
CASSSAGADTGELFF
>TRBJ2-7|TRBD1|NA|TRBV15
TGTGCCACCAGCAGCCCCGGTCAGGGGGTTGGGCAGTACTTC
CATSSPGQGVGQYF
>TRBJ2-1|TRBD2|once|TRBV18
TGTGCCAGCTCACCCCAACTAGCGGACTCCTACAATGAGCAGTTCTTC
CASSPQLADSYNEQFF
>TRBJ1-5|NA|once|TRBV6-2/TRBV6-3
TGTGCCAGCAGTTACTCTTTGGAAGTACAGCATTTT
CASSYSLEVQHF
>TRBJ2-5|TRBD2|NA|TRBV7-2
TGTGCCAGCAGCTTAGAACTAGCGGAAGAGACCCAGTACTTC
CASSLELAEETQYF
>TRBJ1-1|NA|NA|TRBV7-2
TGTGCCAGCAGCTTAGGGTATCGGTCGGGGAACACTGAAGCTTTCTTT
CASSLGYRSGNTEAFF
>TRBJ1-2|TRBD1|few|TRBV5-6
TGTGCCAGCAGCTCGGGACAGTGGGCCTACACCTTC
CASSSGQWAYTF
>TRBJ1-3|NA|few|TRBV6-1
TGTGCCAGCAGTGAAGGTCCTACTGGAAACACCATATATTTT
CASSEGPTGNTIYF
>TRBJ1-1|NA|NA|TRBV3-1/TRBV3-2
TGTGCCAGCAGCCAGGGACGGAACACTGAAGCTTTCTTT
CASSQGRNTEAFF
>TRBJ2-2|NA|few|TRBV5-6
TGTGCCAGCAGAAGCACGGTCACCGGGGAGCTGTTTTTT
CASRSTVTGELFF
>TRBJ2-1|NA|NA|TRBV21-1
TGTGCCAGCAGCTCAAAGTCCGGGACGGGAGTCATTGTCAATGAGCAGTTCTTC
CASSSKSGTGVIVNEQFF
>TRBJ1-1|NA|NA|TRBV7-9
TGTGCCAGCAGCTTGGCCGCTAACACTGAAGCTTTCTTT
CASSLAANTEAFF
>TRBJ2-3|NA|NA|TRBV7-9
TGTGCCAGCAGCTTAGGAGCAGGGGCGAACACAGATACGCAGTATTTT
CASSLGAGANTDTQYF
>TRBJ2-7|NA|NA|TRBV28
TGTGCCAGCAGTTTGAAGGGCCCTTCCCTCGAGCAGTACTTC
CASSLKGPSLEQYF
>TRBJ1-2|NA|NA|TRBV28
TGTGCCAGCAGGCTCTCGGGAGGTAACTATGGCTACACCTTC
CASRLSGGNYGYTF